These 27 T cell receptor beta chains share one sample of origin, sequenced in a study of blood T cell repertoires in COVID-19. The repertoire was sequenced with immunoSEQ multiplex PCR; TCRdb's copy has only in-frame clones and lacks some. In the table there are 200,000 to 300,000 clones, approximately 92% of which are singletons. Sequenced: peripheral blood. All receptors come from a person in their late teens or twenties with COVID-19, enrolled during active disease.

The V gene is TRBV9, the J gene TRBJ1-1; TRBD1 aligns across 7 bases. From germline, CDR1 is SGDLS and CDR2 YYNGEE. After removal of 0 bases from V and 1 base from J, the junction contained 3 bases not matched to a gene. The CDR3 is 15 amino acids. Written as DNA, the CDR3 is TGTGCCAGCAGCGTAGAGGGACAGCCGAACACTGAAGCTTTCTTT. It specifies CASSVEGQPNTEAFF. The full variable domain, its missing parts supplied by reference TRBV9 and TRBJ1-1, is DSGVTQTPKHLITATGQRVTLRCSPRSGDLSVYWYQQSLDQGLQFLIQYYNGEERAKGNILERFSAQQFPDLHSELNLSSLELGDSALYFCASSVEGQPNTEAFFGQGTRLTVV.

This clone has just one count. This sequence joins TRBV24-1 and TRBJ2-6; TRBD2 aligns across 7 bases. The germline gives CDR1 KGHDR, CDR2 SFDVKD. Trimming removed 5 bases from V and 3 bases from J; junction bases left unmatched: 12. This CDR3 contains 18 residues. CDR3 coding DNA: TGTGCCACCAGTGTTTGGGGGGGGGACTCGCTTGGGGCCAACGTCCTGACTTTC. It codes for CATSVWGGDSLGANVLTF.

The V gene is TRBV6-2 or TRBV6-3, the J gene TRBJ2-1, with D possibly TRBD2 on 6 matching bases. The ends were cut back, 2 bases at V and 6 bases at J, with 20 bases in the middle. CDR3 size: 17 residues. Germline V gene sequence: CDR1 MNHEY, CDR2 SVGEGT. CDR3 in amino acids: CASSYPLRDWTFNEQFF. CDR3 bases: TGTGCCAGCAGTTACCCATTAAGGGACTGGACCTTCAATGAGCAGTTCTTC.

The chain uses TRBV7-3 and TRBJ2-3, with a tentative D call TRBD2 (6 bases). The CDR3 runs to 16 residues. Trimming shortened V by 5 bases and J by 0 bases, and 15 bases separated the two germline ends. Germline lookup yields CDR1 SGHTA and CDR2 FQGTGA. CDR3 sequence (DNA): TGTGCCAGCAGCCCCCTCGGCGGGACTAGCACAGATACGCAGTATTTT. Amino acids: CASSPLGGTSTDTQYF.

The CDR3 DNA reads TGCGCCAGCAGCGCTGACAGCTCCTATAATTCACCCCTCCACTTT. Translated: CASSADSSYNSPLHF. The rearrangement joins TRBV5-1 to TRBJ1-6; maybe TRBD1 (5 bases). The CDR3 extends over 15 amino acids. Trimming stripped 4 bases from V and 0 bases from J, with 8 bases between. Germline CDR1 SGHRS, CDR2 YFSETQ.

This clone was seen a single time. The CDR3 nucleotides are TGTGCCAGCAGCCTAAAGAGTACTGAAGCTTTCTTT. Protein product: CASSLKSTEAFF. This chain connects TRBV6-6 to TRBJ1-1, with D unclear. The V and J ends lost 6 bases and 5 bases respectively, with 10 bases between them. Looked up from germline, CDR1 is MNHNY and CDR2 is SVGAGI (reference sequence). This CDR3 comprises 12 residues.

The V and J genes are TRBV9 and TRBJ2-7; 12 bases line up with TRBD2. Germline lookup yields CDR1 SGDLS and CDR2 YYNGEE. The CDR3 covers 18 residues. The J segment lost 4 bases and the V segment lost 0 bases, leaving 11 bases of the junction unmatched. CDR3 sequence: CASSVVASGRAYCYEQYF. The CDR3 DNA sequence: TGTGCCAGCAGCGTAGTTGCTAGCGGGAGGGCCTACTGTTACGAGCAGTACTTC.

This clone came up a few times. The rearrangement links TRBV11-2 to TRBJ1-6, with a weak D call TRBD1 (5 bases). CDR1 and CDR2 from the germline V gene are SGHAT and FQNNGV. The V end lost 5 bases, the J end lost 11 bases, and 16 bases lay between the germline ends. CDR3 length equals 14 residues. The DNA for the CDR3 is TGTGCCAGCAGCCAGGACGGGGGTCGGGCACCCCTCCACTTT. Protein: CASSQDGGRAPLHF. Full variable domain (missing parts from reference TRBV11-2 and TRBJ1-6): EAGVAQSPRYKIIEKRQSVAFWCNPISGHATLYWYQQILGQGPKLLIQFQNNGVVDDSQLPKDRFSAERLKGVDSTLKIQPAKLEDSAVYLCASSQDGGRAPLHFGNGTRLTVT.

The chain employs TRBV7-9 and TRBJ2-7; perhaps TRBD1 as D (5 bases). V lost 5 bases and J lost 7, with 18 bases in between. The germline CDR1 and CDR2 sequences are SEHNR and FQNEAQ (reference sequence). The CDR3 runs 14 residues. The CDR3 region has the DNA TGTGCCAGCAGCCGTCAGGGATTTATAGAGGAGCAGTACTTC. Protein product: CASSRQGFIEEQYF.

CDR3: CASSKAATPHSYEQYF. The CDR3 DNA reads TGTGCCAGCAGCAAAGCGGCGACTCCACACTCCTACGAGCAGTACTTC. V is TRBV21-1 and J is TRBJ2-7; the table assigns TRBD2, which was not confirmed against the DNA. TRBV21-1 is a pseudogene. CDR3 length: 16 residues.

The gene calls are TRBV5-6 and TRBJ2-7, with TRBD2 matching over 12 bases. The CDR3 is made up of 17 amino acids. Losses at the gene ends were 4 bases for V and 0 bases for J; bases not matched to a gene: 8. In germline, CDR1 is SGHDT, CDR2 YYEEEE. The CDR3 protein is CASSPGLAGSSSYEQYF. In DNA, the CDR3 is TGTGCCAGCAGCCCGGGACTAGCGGGCTCGAGCTCCTACGAGCAGTACTTC.

This clone was detected a few times. The chain employs TRBV5-1 and TRBJ1-6, with D uncertain. Germline-derived CDR1 and CDR2 are SGHRS and YFSETQ. This CDR3 region has 15 residues. V shed 5 bases and J shed 5 bases, with 14 bases lying between them. CDR3 nucleotide sequence: TGCGCCAGCAGACGTAGTACAGCCAATAATTCACCCCTCCACTTT. It codes for CASRRSTANNSPLHF.

V and J are TRBV28 and TRBJ2-1; 11 positions match TRBD2. Trimming removed 10 bases from V and 2 bases from J; junction bases left unmatched: 1. Germline V CDR1 and CDR2: MDHEN, SYDVKM. This CDR3 spans 13 amino acids. Written as DNA, the CDR3 is TGTGCCACGGGACTAGCGGCCTACAATGAGCAGTTCTTC. This gives the protein CATGLAAYNEQFF.

This rearrangement joins TRBV27 to TRBJ2-2; D is unclear. Trimming shortened V by 5 bases and J by 4 bases, and 20 bases separated the two germline ends. CDR1 MNHEY and CDR2 SMNVEV come from the germline V gene (reference sequence). This CDR3 contains 17 residues. The CDR3, as DNA: TGTGCCAGCAGTCCGCATAGATTGGAGTATCTCACCGGGGAGCTGTTTTTT. Protein sequence: CASSPHRLEYLTGELFF.

DNA of the CDR3: TGTGCCAGCAGCTTAAATGGGCTAGCGGGTAATGAGCAGTTCTTC. Residues: CASSLNGLAGNEQFF. The chain links TRBV7-9 to TRBJ2-1; 8 nucleotides align to TRBD2. CDR3 length equals 15 residues. The J segment lost 7 bases and the V segment lost 2 bases, leaving 7 bases of the junction unmatched. Germline V gene lookup returns CDR1 SEHNR and CDR2 FQNEAQ (reference sequence).

This rearrangement joins TRBV9 to TRBJ1-1; D is ambiguous. The germline V gene encodes CDR1 SGDLS and CDR2 YYNGEE. The CDR3 is 14 amino acids. V was cut by 1 base and J by 5 bases, with 12 bases left in between. CDR3 protein: CASSVLGGGTEAFF. CDR3 DNA sequence: TGTGCCAGCAGCGTACTGGGAGGAGGGACTGAAGCTTTCTTT.

This clone occurred a few times. CDR3 protein: CASIGLAGSTGELFF. In DNA form, the CDR3 reads TGTGCCAGCATCGGACTAGCGGGAAGCACCGGGGAGCTGTTTTTT. This chain joins TRBV7-2 and TRBJ2-2; 12 bases agree with TRBD2. CDR3 length: 15 residues. Germline V gene sequence: CDR1 SGHTA, CDR2 FQGNSA. Losses at the gene ends were 7 bases for V and 4 bases for J; bases not matched to a gene: 4.

This chain uses TRBV21-1 with TRBJ1-6; the DNA was not compared with TRBD1, the D call given in the table. TRBV21-1 is a pseudogene. There are 17 residues in the CDR3. DNA of the CDR3: TGTGCCAGCAGGGTGACCCCCCATGACAGGGGTAATTCACCCCTCCACTTT. Translation: CASRVTPHDRGNSPLHF.

The chain employs TRBV21-1 and TRBJ2-6; the table's D call of TRBD1 was not tested on the DNA. TRBV21-1 is a recognized pseudogene. CDR3 length: 17 amino acids. The CDR3 DNA sequence: TGTGCCAGCTCGCTTAGTACAGCCCTCTCTGGGGCCAACGTCCTGACTTTC. Its protein product is CASSLSTALSGANVLTF.

The chain combines TRBV7-9 with TRBJ2-7, with TRBD2 matching over 12 bases. J gave up 10 bases and V 1 base, and 17 bases lay outside the gene matches. Germline CDR1 is SEHNR and CDR2 is FQNEAQ (reference sequence). There are 18 residues in the CDR3. The CDR3 here is CASSLGLGQKLAGGKQYF. CDR3 bases: TGTGCCAGCAGCTTAGGATTGGGTCAGAAACTAGCGGGAGGTAAACAGTACTTC.

This clone was seen only once. V gene TRBV6-5 combines with J gene TRBJ2-5; TRBD2 might be the D (5 bases). The CDR3 loop spans 16 amino acids. CDR1 and CDR2 from the germline V gene are MNHEY and SVGAGI. V lost 1 base to trimming and J lost 5 bases, with 17 bases between them. CDR3 DNA: TGTGCCAGCAGTTACTACCTGACCGGGGAAGGCGAGACCCAGTACTTC. Its protein product is CASSYYLTGEGETQYF.

This chain's CDR3 is CASSLLFSLQETQYF. Written as DNA, the CDR3 is TGTGCCAGCAGCTTATTGTTCTCCCTCCAAGAGACCCAGTACTTC. The chain uses TRBV11-2 and TRBJ2-5; D is unresolved. The CDR3 has 15 residues. Germline CDR1 and CDR2: SGHAT and FQNNGV. The ends were cut back, 2 bases at V and 1 base at J, with 11 bases in the middle. The full variable domain, completed using reference TRBV11-2 and TRBJ2-5, is EAGVAQSPRYKIIEKRQSVAFWCNPISGHATLYWYQQILGQGPKLLIQFQNNGVVDDSQLPKDRFSAERLKGVDSTLKIQPAKLEDSAVYLCASSLLFSLQETQYFGPGTRLLVL.

The rearrangement joins TRBV4-2 to TRBJ2-2; 11 positions agree with TRBD2. The trim removed 4 bases at V and 0 bases at J, leaving 7 bases unmatched. CDR1 and CDR2 from the germline V gene are LGHNA and YNFKEQ. The CDR3 is made up of 18 amino acids. The CDR3 sequence is CASSRLAGLFANTGELFF. DNA of the CDR3: TGTGCCAGCAGCCGACTAGCGGGACTCTTCGCGAACACCGGGGAGCTGTTTTTT.

V is TRBV13 and J is TRBJ2-3; D possibly corresponds to TRBD2 (5 bases). Germline CDR1 PRHDT, CDR2 FYEKMQ (reference sequence). The CDR3 has 13 residues. V was clipped by 4 bases and J by 6 bases, with 11 bases between them. CDR3 nucleotides: TGTGCCAGCAGCTCCGGAGGACTTGATACGCAGTATTTT. Amino acid sequence: CASSSGGLDTQYF.

This chain connects TRBV9 to TRBJ2-7; tentatively, D is TRBD1 (5 bases). Germline values: CDR1 SGDLS, CDR2 YYNGEE. The CDR3 spans 14 residues. V shed 0 bases and J shed 2 bases, with 9 bases lying between them. CDR3 region: CASSVEVTAYEQYF. CDR3 DNA: TGTGCCAGCAGCGTAGAAGTGACAGCCTACGAGCAGTACTTC.

The chain has TRBV11-2 and TRBJ2-2; 7 bases agree with TRBD1. Looked up from germline, CDR1 is SGHAT and CDR2 is FQNNGV. Losses at the gene ends were 1 base for V and 5 bases for J; bases not matched to a gene: 4. This CDR3 region has 15 residues. The CDR3 spells CASSLAGTVTGELFF. The CDR3 DNA reads as TGTGCCAGCAGCTTAGCGGGGACAGTAACCGGGGAGCTGTTTTTT.

J is TRBJ2-7 and V is TRBV10-3, with TRBD2 identical over 11 bases. Per germline, CDR1 ENHRY and CDR2 SYGVKD. The CDR3 runs to 13 residues. V lost 6 bases, J lost 3 bases, and 1 base stayed unmatched. The CDR3 sequence is CAIRGTSGYEQYF. CDR3 nucleotides: TGTGCCATCAGAGGGACTAGCGGCTACGAGCAGTACTTC.